The 20 T cell receptor beta chains reported below all come from one sample, sequenced in a study of radiation and T cells in renal cell carcinoma. Treatment in this sample: treatment-naive control, cytoreductive nephrectomy. Some clones are missing from TCRdb's copy, which holds only in-frame ones; the method was immunoSEQ multiplex PCR. There are 14,000 or so clones in the sample; approximately 50% occur only once, and about an eighth lies in the top ten. This specimen consisted of tumor tissue, obtained from a patient whose treatment was nephrectomy without radiotherapy. All receptors come from a man aged 50 to 60 with renal cell carcinoma.

The chain uses TRBV18 and TRBJ1-3, with 8 bases identical to TRBD1. Germline V gene sequence: CDR1 KGHSH, CDR2 LQKENI. The CDR3 has 15 residues. The J segment lost 5 bases and the V segment lost 3 bases, leaving 6 bases of the junction unmatched. Here the CDR3 reads CASSPAGQERNTIYF. As DNA, the CDR3 is TGTGCCAGCTCACCGGCGGGACAGGAAAGAAACACCATATATTTT.

The J gene is TRBJ2-5, the V gene TRBV9; D ambiguous. The CDR3 has 13 amino acids. Germline V gene data show CDR1 as SGDLS and CDR2 as YYNGEE. V was clipped by 4 bases and J by 4 bases, with 11 bases between them. The CDR3 loop reads CASSPTRSETQYF. The CDR3 DNA reads TGTGCCAGCAGCCCTACAAGGTCAGAGACCCAGTACTTC. Supplemented by reference TRBV9 and TRBJ2-5, the full variable domain reads DSGVTQTPKHLITATGQRVTLRCSPRSGDLSVYWYQQSLDQGLQFLIQYYNGEERAKGNILERFSAQQFPDLHSELNLSSLELGDSALYFCASSPTRSETQYFGPGTRLLVL.

This chain connects TRBV9 to TRBJ1-1, with D unresolved. Per the germline V gene, CDR1 is SGDLS and CDR2 is YYNGEE. V was clipped by 4 bases and J by 4 bases, with 20 bases between them. CDR3 length equals 16 residues. CDR3 bases: TGTGCCAGCAGCCCTGATGTGGGGTCAGGTTCCACTGAAGCTTTCTTT. It yields the protein CASSPDVGSGSTEAFF.

The chain employs TRBV18 and TRBJ1-2, with D unresolved. Germline CDR1 KGHSH, CDR2 LQKENI. This CDR3 is built from 15 residues. V shed 6 bases and J shed 6 bases, with 20 bases lying between them. Here the CDR3 DNA reads TGTGCCAGCTCTCAAGCCGAGGGCCGGGGTGATGGCTACACCTTC. This sequence encodes CASSQAEGRGDGYTF.

Judged by abundance, this clone is medium-sized (0.01 to 0.1%). The J gene is TRBJ1-6, the V gene TRBV7-8, with D hard to call. The ends were cut back, 5 bases at V and 7 bases at J, with 15 bases in the middle. The CDR3 contains 15 residues. Germline values: CDR1 SGHVS, CDR2 FQNEAQ. In DNA form, the CDR3 reads TGTGCCAGCAGCCCGGTGCCGGTGGGGAATTCACCCCTCCACTTT. Its translation: CASSPVPVGNSPLHF.

This clone appeared a few times. This rearrangement joins TRBV30 to TRBJ1-4, with D unresolved. Trimming pared 1 base from V and 12 bases from J, leaving 9 bases between. The length of the CDR3 is 11 residues. Germline assignment: CDR1 GTSNPN and CDR2 SVGIG (reference sequence). The CDR3 spells CAWSGGAELFF. The CDR3 bases are TGTGCCTGGAGTGGTGGAGCGGAACTGTTTTTT.

V usage is TRBV13 and J usage is TRBJ2-7; 9 nucleotides line up with TRBD1. The length of the CDR3 is 16 residues. CDR1 and CDR2 from the germline V gene are PRHDT and FYEKMQ (reference sequence). Losses at the gene ends were 4 bases for V and 4 bases for J; bases not matched to a gene: 11. Here the CDR3 reads CASSSPRGQGMYEQYF. CDR3 coding DNA: TGTGCCAGCAGCTCTCCGCGGGGACAGGGTATGTACGAGCAGTACTTC. Full variable domain (remainder filled in from reference TRBV13 and TRBJ2-7): AAGVIQSPRHLIKEKRETATLKCYPIPRHDTVYWYQQGPGQDPQFLISFYEKMQSDKGSIPDRFSAQQFSDYHSELNMSSLELGDSALYFCASSSPRGQGMYEQYFGPGTRLTVT.

V gene TRBV5-6 combines with J gene TRBJ1-1; 7 nucleotides line up with TRBD1. The CDR3 has 12 amino acids. After removal of 4 bases from V and 8 bases from J, the junction contained 5 bases not matched to a gene. The germline CDR1 and CDR2 sequences are SGHDT and YYEEEE. The CDR3 DNA reads TGTGCCAGCAGCCCCGCACAGGGGGAAGCTTTCTTT. Translating it yields CASSPAQGEAFF.

The V and J genes are TRBV5-6 and TRBJ2-7, with TRBD1 matching 9 bases. The CDR3 is made up of 16 amino acids. The germline gives CDR1 SGHDT, CDR2 YYEEEE. V shed 4 bases, J shed 4 bases, and the junction held 12 bases outside the gene matches. This CDR3 is CASSIESGTGPYEQYF. DNA of the CDR3: TGTGCCAGCAGCATCGAGTCCGGGACAGGGCCTTACGAGCAGTACTTC.

CDR3 DNA: TGTGCCAGCAGGCCCGACTCAGGGGCCTATGGCTACACCTTC. Translation: CASRPDSGAYGYTF. V usage is TRBV27 and J usage is TRBJ1-2; a weak D match, TRBD1 (6 bases). Germline V gene sequence: CDR1 MNHEY, CDR2 SMNVEV (reference sequence). This CDR3 contains 14 residues. V lost 6 bases, J lost 4 bases, and 15 bases lay in between.

The rearrangement links TRBV19 to TRBJ2-3, with D uncertain. V was pared by 11 bases and J by 5 bases, with 20 bases between. The CDR3 contains 14 residues. Looked up from germline, CDR1 is LNHDA and CDR2 is SQIVND (reference sequence). The CDR3 DNA is TGTGCCGTCCTGACGGGTCTTTCGGGAGATACGCAGTATTTT. The encoded protein is CAVLTGLSGDTQYF.

V gene TRBV15 combines with J gene TRBJ1-5; D call uncertain. The CDR3 runs to 14 residues. Germline-derived CDR1 and CDR2 are LNHNV and YYDKDF (reference sequence). Trimming pared 1 base from V and 5 bases from J, leaving 9 bases between. The CDR3 protein is CATSRGDPDQPQHF. The CDR3 nucleotides are TGTGCCACCAGCAGAGGAGACCCGGATCAGCCCCAGCATTTT.

The V and J genes are TRBV5-1 and TRBJ1-1; TRBD1 might be the D (5 bases). Looked up from germline, CDR1 is SGHRS and CDR2 is YFSETQ. This CDR3 is built from 15 residues. With 0 bases removed from V and 3 bases from J, the gap between germline ends came to 12 bases. The chain's CDR3 is CASSLGVGADTEAFF. The CDR3 DNA sequence: TGCGCCAGCAGCTTGGGGGTCGGGGCGGACACTGAAGCTTTCTTT.

The sample holds a few counts of this clone. The chain joins TRBV15 to TRBJ1-1; TRBD1 might be the D (5 bases). Germline V CDR1 and CDR2: LNHNV, YYDKDF (reference sequence). The CDR3 is 15 amino acids. Trimming removed 0 bases at V and 4 bases at J, with 12 bases between. CDR3 nucleotides: TGTGCCACCAGCAGAGATGGAGGGGTCCGCACTGAAGCTTTCTTT. This codes for CATSRDGGVRTEAFF.

This sequence joins TRBV5-1 and TRBJ2-2; D is tentatively TRBD1 or TRBD2 (6 bases each). This CDR3 has 15 residues. Germline assignment: CDR1 SGHRS and CDR2 YFSETQ. Trimming cost V 0 bases and J 4 bases, with 10 bases left between them. The CDR3 DNA follows: TGCGCCAGCAGCTTGGAGGGGGGCGGCACCGGGGAGCTGTTTTTT. Translation gives CASSLEGGGTGELFF. Supplemented by reference TRBV5-1 and TRBJ2-2, the full variable domain reads KAGVTQTPRYLIKTRGQQVTLSCSPISGHRSVSWYQQTPGQGLQFLFEYFSETQRNKGNFPGRFSGRQFSNSRSEMNVSTLELGDSALYLCASSLEGGGTGELFFGEGSRLTVL.

This clone was observed a handful of times. V is TRBV19 and J is TRBJ1-5; 9 bases are shared with TRBD1. The trim removed 6 bases at V and 6 bases at J, leaving 15 bases unmatched. Germline CDR1 LNHDA, CDR2 SQIVND (reference sequence). The CDR3 sequence is 17 residues long. CDR3 coding DNA: TGTGCCAGTAGGCGAGATAAAGCCCGGACAGGGGTTCAGCCCCAGCATTTT. Translation gives CASRRDKARTGVQPQHF.

V usage is TRBV6-1 and J usage is TRBJ1-5; D perhaps matches TRBD1 (5 bases). CDR1 and CDR2 (germline): MNHNS, SASEGT. Trimming took 0 bases from V and 0 from J, leaving 9 bases between them. The CDR3 covers 16 residues. CDR3 sequence (DNA): TGTGCCAGCAGTGAAGCCGGGGGGGTTAGCAATCAGCCCCAGCATTTT. Protein sequence: CASSEAGGVSNQPQHF.

A remark on this clone: Other nucleotide sequences from this sample produce the same CDR3. The rearrangement links TRBV9 to TRBJ1-4, with D perhaps matching TRBD1 (6 bases). The V gene's germline CDR1 is SGDLS and CDR2 YYNGEE. V was shortened by 3 bases and J by 7 bases, with 13 bases between the two germline ends. The CDR3 contains 14 residues. As DNA, the CDR3 is TGTGCCAGCAGCGAACAGGGTGTAGGTGAAAAACTGTTTTTT. Encoded protein: CASSEQGVGEKLFF.

This sequence joins TRBV7-9 and TRBJ1-5, with D hard to call. Looked up from germline, CDR1 is SEHNR and CDR2 is FQNEAQ (reference sequence). Trimming cost V 1 base and J 5 bases, with 6 bases left between them. CDR3 length equals 13 residues. For the CDR3, the DNA is TGTGCCAGCAGCTTAGGATTCGATCAGCCCCAGCATTTT. Amino acid sequence: CASSLGFDQPQHF. The full variable domain, in which reference TRBV7-9 and TRBJ1-5 provide the parts outside the CDR3, is DTGVSQNPRHKITKRGQNVTFRCDPISEHNRLYWYRQTLGQGPEFLTYFQNEAQLEKSRLLSDRFSAERPKGSFSTLEIQRTEQGDSAMYLCASSLGFDQPQHFGDGTRLSIL.

V gene TRBV6-5 combines with J gene TRBJ1-1, with unresolved D. The CDR3 loop spans 11 amino acids. V lost 8 bases, J lost 1 base, and 5 bases lay in between. CDR1 is MNHEY and CDR2 is SVGAGI in the germline V gene. DNA of the CDR3: TGTGCCAGCTTGACGAACACTGAAGCTTTCTTT. Encoded protein: CASLTNTEAFF.